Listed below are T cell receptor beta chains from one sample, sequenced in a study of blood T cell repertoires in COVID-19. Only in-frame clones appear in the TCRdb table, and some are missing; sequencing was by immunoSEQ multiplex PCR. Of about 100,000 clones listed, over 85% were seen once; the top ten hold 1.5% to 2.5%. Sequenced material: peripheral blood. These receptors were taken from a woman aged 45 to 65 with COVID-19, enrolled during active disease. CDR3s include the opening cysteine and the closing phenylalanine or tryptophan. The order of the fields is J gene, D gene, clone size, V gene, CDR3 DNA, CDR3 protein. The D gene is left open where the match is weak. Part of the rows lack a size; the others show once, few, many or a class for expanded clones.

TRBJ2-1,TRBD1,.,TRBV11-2,TGTGCCAGCAGCTCCCCTTGGGGGACAGGGGGTAGGAATGAGCAGTTCTTC,CASSSPWGTGGRNEQFF
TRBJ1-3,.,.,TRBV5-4,TGTGCCAGCAGCAATCAGGGTCGTGGAAACACCATATATTTT,CASSNQGRGNTIYF
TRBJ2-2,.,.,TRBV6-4,TGTGCCAGCAGTGCGGCAGGCTCCACCGGGGAGCTGTTTTTT,CASSAAGSTGELFF
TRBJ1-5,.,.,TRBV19,TGTGCCAGTAGTATCGGCGGGCTTGGCAATCAGCCCCAGCATTTT,CASSIGGLGNQPQHF
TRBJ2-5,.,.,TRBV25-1,TGTGCCAGCAGTGAGGGGGCGCGGGAGACCCAGTACTTC,CASSEGARETQYF
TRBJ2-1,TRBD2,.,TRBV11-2,TGTGCCAGCAGTTCGGGACTAGGGGAGAATGAGCAGTTCTTC,CASSSGLGENEQFF
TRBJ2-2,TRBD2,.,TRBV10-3,TGTGCCACCGGTAGCGGGGAAAGCGGGGAGCTGTTTTTT,CATGSGESGELFF
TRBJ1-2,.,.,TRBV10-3,TGTGCCATCAGTGAAGGGCAGGGTGTTGGGGGCTACACCTTC,CAISEGQGVGGYTF
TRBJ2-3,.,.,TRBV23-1,TGCGCCAGCAGTCCGAACATCAGCACAGATACGCAGTATTTT,CASSPNISTDTQYF
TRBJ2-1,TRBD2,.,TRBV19,TGTGCCAGTCGACTAGCGGGGGGAAGCGATGAGCAGTTCTTC,CASRLAGGSDEQFF
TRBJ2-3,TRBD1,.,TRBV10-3,TGTGCCATCAGTGATAACAGGGGTATTATTACAGATACGCAGTATTTT,CAISDNRGIITDTQYF
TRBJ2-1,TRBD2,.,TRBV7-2,TGTGCCAGCAGCTCGGGACTAGCGGGGTTCAATGAGCAGTTCTTC,CASSSGLAGFNEQFF
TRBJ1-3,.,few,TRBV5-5,TGTGCCAGCAGCCCCGCGGGGGGCTCTGGAAACACCATATATTTT,CASSPAGGSGNTIYF
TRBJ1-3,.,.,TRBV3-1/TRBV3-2,TGTGCCAGCAGCCAAGGGACAACATCTGGAAACACCATATATTTT,CASSQGTTSGNTIYF
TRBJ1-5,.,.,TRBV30,TGTGCCTGGAGTGTAGGGGGCAATCAGCCCCAGCATTTT,CAWSVGGNQPQHF
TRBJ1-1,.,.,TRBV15,TGTGCCACCAGCAGAGGCAAAAGGGGCATGAACACTGAAGCTTTCTTT,CATSRGKRGMNTEAFF
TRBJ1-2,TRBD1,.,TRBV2,TGTGCCAGCCTGGAAGGGGGCAGAGGCTACACCTTC,CASLEGGRGYTF
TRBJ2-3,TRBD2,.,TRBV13,TGTGCCAGCAGCGCAACTAGCGGGGGGGCCGCAGATACGCAGTATTTT,CASSATSGGAADTQYF
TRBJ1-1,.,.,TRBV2,TGTGCCAGCACCTTTGCAGGGCCCACTGAAGCTTTCTTT,CASTFAGPTEAFF
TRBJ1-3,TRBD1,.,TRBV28,TGTGCCAGCAGTTCTACAGGGGTAGGAAACACCATATATTTT,CASSSTGVGNTIYF
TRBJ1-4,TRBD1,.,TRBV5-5,TGTGCCAGCAGCCGTATGATGCAGGGGGAAGAAAAACTGTTTTTT,CASSRMMQGEEKLFF
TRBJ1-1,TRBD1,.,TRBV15,TGTGCCACCAGCACAGGACAGGCGAACACTGAAGCTTTCTTT,CATSTGQANTEAFF
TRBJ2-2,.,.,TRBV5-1,TGCGCCAGCAGCTTGTCGATTAGTGACACCGGGGAGCTGTTTTTT,CASSLSISDTGELFF
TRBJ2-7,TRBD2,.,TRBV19,TGTGCCAGTAGTAGAGGACTAGCGGGTGATTCCTACGAGCAGTACTTC,CASSRGLAGDSYEQYF